This T cell receptor (beta chain) derives from a study of blood T cell repertoires in COVID-19. Under the authors' procedure: Counts of nucleated cells, estimated from reference gene primer amplification, were obtained. The assay was immunoSEQ multiplex PCR, and TCRdb's table has in-frame clones only and misses some. V and J calls and clone size are those listed in that table; D and trimming were worked out from the DNA. The table includes under 300,000 clones, about 90% detected once. This sequence was found in a young woman who had recovered from COVID-19. The sequencing input was PBMCs or T cells enriched from blood (not recorded which).

The CDR3 region is CASSEFPTSGRVSGANVLTF. CDR3 sequence (DNA): TGTGCCAGCAGTGAATTCCCGACTAGCGGGAGGGTGTCTGGGGCCAACGTCCTGACTTTC. The gene calls are TRBV6-1 and TRBJ2-6; TRBD2 matches 14 bases. V shed 2 bases, J shed 1 base, and the junction held 7 bases outside the gene matches. The CDR3 spans 20 residues. Germline V gene sequence: CDR1 MNHNS, CDR2 SASEGT.